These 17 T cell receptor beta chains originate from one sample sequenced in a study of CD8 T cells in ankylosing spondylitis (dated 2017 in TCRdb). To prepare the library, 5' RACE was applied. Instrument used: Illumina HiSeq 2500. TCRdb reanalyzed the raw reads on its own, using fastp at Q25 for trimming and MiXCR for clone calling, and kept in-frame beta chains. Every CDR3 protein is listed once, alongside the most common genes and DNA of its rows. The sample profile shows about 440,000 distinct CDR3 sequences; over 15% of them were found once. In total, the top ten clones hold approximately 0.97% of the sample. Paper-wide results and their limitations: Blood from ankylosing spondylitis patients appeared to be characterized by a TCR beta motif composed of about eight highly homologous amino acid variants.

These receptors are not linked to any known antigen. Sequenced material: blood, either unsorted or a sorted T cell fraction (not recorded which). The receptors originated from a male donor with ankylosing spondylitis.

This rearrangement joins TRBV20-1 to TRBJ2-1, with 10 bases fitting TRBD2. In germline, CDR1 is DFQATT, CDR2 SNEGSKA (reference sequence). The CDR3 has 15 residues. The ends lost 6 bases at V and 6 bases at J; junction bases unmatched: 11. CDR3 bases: TGCAGTGCCCAGGGGCTAGCGGGAGCAGCCAATGAGCAGTTCTTC. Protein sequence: CSAQGLAGAANEQFF.

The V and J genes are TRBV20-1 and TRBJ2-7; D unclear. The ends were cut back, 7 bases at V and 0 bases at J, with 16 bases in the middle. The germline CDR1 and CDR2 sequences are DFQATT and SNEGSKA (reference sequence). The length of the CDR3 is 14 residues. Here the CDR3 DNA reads TGCAGTGGGAAGCGATTAGACCTCTCCTACGAGCAGTACTTC. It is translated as CSGKRLDLSYEQYF.

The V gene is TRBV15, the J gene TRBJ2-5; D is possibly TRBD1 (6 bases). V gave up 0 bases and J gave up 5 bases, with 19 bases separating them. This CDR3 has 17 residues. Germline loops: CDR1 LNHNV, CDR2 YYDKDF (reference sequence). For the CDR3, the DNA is TGTGCCACCAGCAGAGATCTAACAGGGCACGCGCCCGAGACCCAGTACTTC. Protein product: CATSRDLTGHAPETQYF.

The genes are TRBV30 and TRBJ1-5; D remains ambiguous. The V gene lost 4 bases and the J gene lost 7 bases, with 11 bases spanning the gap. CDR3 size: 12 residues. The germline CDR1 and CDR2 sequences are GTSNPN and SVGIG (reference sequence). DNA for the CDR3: TGTGCCTGGACTTTGGGCGGACAGCCCCAGCATTTT. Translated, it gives CAWTLGGQPQHF.

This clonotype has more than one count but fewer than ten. The CDR3 loop reads CSASRGRAREQYF. CDR3 DNA: TGCAGTGCTAGCCGGGGGAGGGCCCGCGAGCAGTACTTC. This rearrangement joins TRBV20-1 to TRBJ2-7; 7 bases match TRBD2. The length of the CDR3 is 13 residues. V shed 3 bases, J shed 6 bases, and the junction held 8 bases outside the gene matches. Germline-derived CDR1 and CDR2 are DFQATT and SNEGSKA (reference sequence).

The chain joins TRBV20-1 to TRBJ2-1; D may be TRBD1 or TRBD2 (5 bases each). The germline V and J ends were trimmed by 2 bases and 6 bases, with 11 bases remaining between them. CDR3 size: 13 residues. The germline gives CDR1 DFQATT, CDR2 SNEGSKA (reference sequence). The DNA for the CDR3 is TGCAGTGCTAGACCTGGGGGACGCAATGAGCAGTTCTTC. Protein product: CSARPGGRNEQFF.

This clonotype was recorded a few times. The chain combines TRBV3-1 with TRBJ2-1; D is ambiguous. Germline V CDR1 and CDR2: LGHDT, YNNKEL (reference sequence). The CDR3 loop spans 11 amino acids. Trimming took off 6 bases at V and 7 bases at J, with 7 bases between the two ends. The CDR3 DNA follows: TGTGCCAGCAGGATGATGAATGAGCAGTTCTTC. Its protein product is CASRMMNEQFF.

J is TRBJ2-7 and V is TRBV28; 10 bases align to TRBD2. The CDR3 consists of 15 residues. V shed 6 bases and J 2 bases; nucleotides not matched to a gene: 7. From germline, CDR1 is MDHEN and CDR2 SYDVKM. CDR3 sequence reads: CASREQLAGPYEQYF. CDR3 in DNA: TGTGCCAGCAGGGAACAACTAGCGGGACCCTACGAGCAGTACTTC.

This CDR3 reads CASSVSGTEQYF. CDR3 nucleotide sequence: TGTGCCAGCAGTGTGTCGGGGACCGAGCAGTACTTC. The J gene is TRBJ2-7, the V gene TRBV2; the D call may be TRBD1 or TRBD2 (5 bases each). This CDR3 region has 12 residues. Trimming shortened V by 4 bases and J by 6 bases, and 10 bases separated the two germline ends. Germline CDR1 and CDR2: SNHLY and FYNNEI.

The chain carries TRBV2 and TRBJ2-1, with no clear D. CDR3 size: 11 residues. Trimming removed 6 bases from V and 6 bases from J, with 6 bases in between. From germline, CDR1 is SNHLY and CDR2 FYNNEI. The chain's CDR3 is CASRATNEQFF. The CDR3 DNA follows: TGTGCCAGCAGGGCAACCAATGAGCAGTTCTTC.

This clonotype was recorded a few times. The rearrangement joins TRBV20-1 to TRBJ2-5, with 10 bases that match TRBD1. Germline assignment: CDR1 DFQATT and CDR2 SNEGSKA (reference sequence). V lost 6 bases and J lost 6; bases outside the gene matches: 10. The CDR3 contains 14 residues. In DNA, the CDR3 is TGCAGTGCCCCGGCGGACAGGGGGGAAAAGACCCAGTACTTC. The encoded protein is CSAPADRGEKTQYF.

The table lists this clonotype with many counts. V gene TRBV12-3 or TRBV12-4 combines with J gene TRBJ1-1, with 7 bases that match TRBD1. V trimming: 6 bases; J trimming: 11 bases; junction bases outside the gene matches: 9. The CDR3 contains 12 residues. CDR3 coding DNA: TGTGCCAGCAGCCTGACAGGGTCGGGGGCTTTCTTT. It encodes CASSLTGSGAFF.

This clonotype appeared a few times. CDR3 sequence (DNA): TGCAGTGCTAGAGATGTAGGCCGGGGGCGCGTGATTAACACTGAAGCTTTCTTT. Translated, it gives CSARDVGRGRVINTEAFF. The chain recombines TRBV20-1 with TRBJ1-1; D possibly corresponds to TRBD1 (6 bases). CDR1 and CDR2 from the germline V gene are DFQATT and SNEGSKA (reference sequence). The V end lost 0 bases, the J end lost 2 bases, and 22 bases lay between the germline ends. The CDR3 length is 18 residues.

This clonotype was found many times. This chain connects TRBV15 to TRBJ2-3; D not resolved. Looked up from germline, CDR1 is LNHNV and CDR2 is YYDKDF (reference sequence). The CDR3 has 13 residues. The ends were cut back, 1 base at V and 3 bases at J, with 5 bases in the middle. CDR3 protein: CATSRGKTDTQYF. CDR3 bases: TGTGCCACCAGCAGAGGGAAGACAGATACGCAGTATTTT.

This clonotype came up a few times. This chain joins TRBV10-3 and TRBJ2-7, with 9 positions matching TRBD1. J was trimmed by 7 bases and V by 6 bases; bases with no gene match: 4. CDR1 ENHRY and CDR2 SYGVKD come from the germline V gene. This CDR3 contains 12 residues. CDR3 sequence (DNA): TGTGCCATCAGGGGACAGGGTGTAGAGCAGTACTTC. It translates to CAIRGQGVEQYF.

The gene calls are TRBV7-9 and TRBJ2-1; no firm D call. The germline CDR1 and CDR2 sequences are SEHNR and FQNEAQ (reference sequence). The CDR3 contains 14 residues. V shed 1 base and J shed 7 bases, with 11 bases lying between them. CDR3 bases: TGTGCCAGCAGCTTAGAGGGTACGATTAATGAGCAGTTCTTC. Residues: CASSLEGTINEQFF.

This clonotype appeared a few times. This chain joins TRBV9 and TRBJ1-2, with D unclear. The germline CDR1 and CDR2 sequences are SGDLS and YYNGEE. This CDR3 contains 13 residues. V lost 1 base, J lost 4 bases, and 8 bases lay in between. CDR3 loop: CASSVYDGYGYTF. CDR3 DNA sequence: TGTGCCAGCAGCGTATACGACGGCTATGGCTACACCTTC.